This is a list of T cell receptor beta chains from one sample in a study of OX40 agonist ivuxolimab in advanced cancers. Clones were sequenced by immunoSEQ multiplex PCR, and TCRdb holds only the in-frame ones, with some missing. This repertoire shows about 73,000 clones, around nine tenths found once; its top ten account for 0.44%. Sequenced material: CD4+ or CD8+ T cells sorted from blood, taken in a trial of the OX40 agonist ivuxolimab. These receptors came from an adult with an advanced solid tumor such as melanoma, head and neck, liver or kidney cancer. Each CDR3 is given without its conserved first and last residue. Fields, in order: CDR3 protein, V gene, clone size, J gene. Clone size, where shown, is once, few, many, or a class for clones that have expanded.

ASSSATGSNQPQH TRBV28 NA TRBJ1-5
ASSYPTGGTQY TRBV6-5 NA TRBJ2-3
ASSIGDRVNQPQH TRBV19 NA TRBJ1-5
ASSPRRTITGELF TRBV7-8 NA TRBJ2-2
ASSPYTENTEAF TRBV7-9 once TRBJ1-1
ASRLAGSYEQY TRBV19 NA TRBJ2-7
ASTVGRTGANVLT TRBV5-1 NA TRBJ2-6
ASSADSNGQF TRBV5-4 NA TRBJ2-1
AISESNGGDNQPQH TRBV10-3 NA TRBJ1-5
ASSLEQGAREEKLF TRBV5-1 NA TRBJ1-4
ASSQGLAGVAAYNEQF TRBV4-1 NA TRBJ2-1
AISERAGLAERGSYEQY TRBV10-3 few TRBJ2-7
ASSLGVTSGGQDTQY TRBV7-2 NA TRBJ2-3
ASSARGVGTEAF TRBV6-5 NA TRBJ1-1
ASSQSPARTEAF TRBV9 NA TRBJ1-1
ASSTRTVTEQY TRBV27 NA TRBJ2-7
ASTSPLHRVGNTEAF TRBV19 NA TRBJ1-1
ASSSRTSGRDNEQF TRBV7-6 NA TRBJ2-1
AWSARDRVGYGYT TRBV30 NA TRBJ1-2
ASSIRAFEETQY TRBV19 NA TRBJ2-5
AISGQGAGNEQF TRBV10-3 NA TRBJ2-1
SVKPWGTSGRYEQF TRBV29-1 NA TRBJ2-1
ASSLGTTYEQY TRBV28 NA TRBJ2-7
ASSESTSGIYEQY TRBV9 NA NA
ASSQIHSGGPGTDTQY TRBV4-1 NA TRBJ2-3
ASSLDSEQY TRBV7-2 NA TRBJ2-7
ASSEAQRGQPQH TRBV6-1 NA TRBJ1-5
ASTGNYNEQF TRBV6-4 NA TRBJ2-1